This is a list of T cell receptor beta chains from one sample in a study of T-cell reconstitution after alpha-beta-depleted transplantation in children. From the PCR reads, TCRdb called clonotypes with MiXCR, one entry per CDR3 protein. The profile covers hundreds of thousands of distinct CDR3 sequences, with around a third appearing a single time and about 2.3% taken by the ten largest. Specimen: PBMCs from the stem cell graft donor, collected from the stem cell graft. The receptors originated from a human donor who donated a stem cell graft to a child with aplastic anemia. Each CDR3 is given with its conserved first and last residue. A D gene is named only where the DNA matches it firmly. Clone size is given for some rows only: seen once, a few or many times, or a class if the clone is expanded.

d_gene: NA
abundance: few
v_gene: TRBV10-3
j_gene: TRBJ1-4
CDR3aa: CAISAGGSEKLFF
CDR3nt: TGTGCCATCAGTGCTGGGGGTAGCGAAAAACTGTTTTTT

d_gene: NA
abundance: few
v_gene: TRBV27
j_gene: TRBJ1-6
CDR3aa: CASSLAEGGSPLHF
CDR3nt: TGTGCCAGCAGTTTAGCGGAGGGGGGCTCACCCCTCCACTTT

d_gene: NA
abundance: NA
v_gene: TRBV27
j_gene: TRBJ2-1
CDR3aa: CASMGGGYNEQFF
CDR3nt: TGTGCCAGCATGGGGGGCGGCTACAATGAGCAGTTCTTC

d_gene: TRBD1
abundance: NA
v_gene: TRBV7-2
j_gene: TRBJ1-2
CDR3aa: CASSSGPPQGGYGYTF
CDR3nt: TGTGCCAGCAGCTCGGGGCCCCCCCAGGGGGGCTATGGCTACACCTTC

d_gene: TRBD1
abundance: NA
v_gene: TRBV7-2
j_gene: TRBJ2-3
CDR3aa: CASSRQGSYDTQYF
CDR3nt: TGTGCCAGCAGCCGACAGGGAAGTTACGATACGCAGTATTTT

d_gene: NA
abundance: NA
v_gene: TRBV20-1
j_gene: TRBJ1-4
CDR3aa: CSARAPGALNEKLFF
CDR3nt: TGCAGTGCTAGAGCACCTGGTGCCCTTAATGAAAAACTGTTTTTT

d_gene: NA
abundance: NA
v_gene: TRBV12-3/TRBV12-4
j_gene: TRBJ1-4
CDR3aa: CASSFEGDATNEKLFF
CDR3nt: TGTGCCAGCAGTTTTGAGGGGGATGCAACTAATGAAAAACTGTTTTTT

d_gene: NA
abundance: NA
v_gene: TRBV7-2
j_gene: TRBJ2-1
CDR3aa: CASSYRVVENEQFF
CDR3nt: TGTGCCAGCAGCTACCGGGTCGTGGAAAATGAGCAGTTCTTC

d_gene: NA
abundance: NA
v_gene: TRBV12-3/TRBV12-4
j_gene: TRBJ1-1
CDR3aa: CASSWGQGSPTNTEAFF
CDR3nt: TGTGCCAGCAGTTGGGGTCAGGGTAGCCCAACGAACACTGAAGCTTTCTTT

d_gene: TRBD1
abundance: NA
v_gene: TRBV12-3/TRBV12-4
j_gene: TRBJ1-5
CDR3aa: CASSLDREGWGQPQHF
CDR3nt: TGTGCCAGCAGTCTCGACAGGGAAGGGTGGGGTCAGCCCCAGCATTTT

d_gene: NA
abundance: NA
v_gene: TRBV5-1
j_gene: TRBJ2-2
CDR3aa: CASTQLNGELFF
CDR3nt: TGCGCCAGCACGCAGCTCAACGGGGAGCTGTTTTTT

d_gene: NA
abundance: few
v_gene: TRBV12-3/TRBV12-4
j_gene: TRBJ2-1
CDR3aa: CASSAPHYENEQFF
CDR3nt: TGTGCCAGCAGTGCGCCTCACTATGAAAATGAGCAGTTCTTC

d_gene: TRBD1
abundance: few
v_gene: TRBV12-3/TRBV12-4
j_gene: TRBJ2-2
CDR3aa: CASSSGTGGSGELFF
CDR3nt: TGTGCCAGCAGTTCCGGGACAGGGGGCAGCGGGGAGCTGTTTTTT

d_gene: NA
abundance: few
v_gene: TRBV10-2
j_gene: TRBJ2-7
CDR3aa: CASSNEFKYF
CDR3nt: TGCGCCAGCAGTAACGAATTTAAGTACTTC

d_gene: TRBD1
abundance: NA
v_gene: TRBV12-3/TRBV12-4
j_gene: TRBJ2-2
CDR3aa: CASIRDRTTGELFF
CDR3nt: TGTGCCAGCATCAGGGACAGGACCACCGGGGAGCTGTTTTTT

d_gene: NA
abundance: NA
v_gene: TRBV18
j_gene: TRBJ2-7
CDR3aa: CASSPSVEQYF
CDR3nt: TGTGCCAGCTCACCATCCGTCGAGCAGTACTTC

d_gene: TRBD1
abundance: many
v_gene: TRBV7-2
j_gene: TRBJ2-1
CDR3aa: CASSFDRGSYNEQFF
CDR3nt: TGTGCCAGCAGCTTCGACAGGGGCTCCTACAATGAGCAGTTCTTC

d_gene: TRBD1
abundance: NA
v_gene: TRBV28
j_gene: TRBJ2-1
CDR3aa: CASLPTLGQGGKDEQFF
CDR3nt: TGTGCCAGCCTACCTACCCTCGGACAGGGTGGAAAGGATGAGCAGTTCTTC

d_gene: NA
abundance: NA
v_gene: TRBV28
j_gene: TRBJ1-2
CDR3aa: CASSLWAGSSNYGYTF
CDR3nt: TGTGCCAGCAGTTTATGGGCCGGTTCTTCTAACTATGGCTACACCTTC

d_gene: TRBD1
abundance: many
v_gene: TRBV20-1
j_gene: TRBJ1-2
CDR3aa: CSARQGGNYGYTF
CDR3nt: TGCAGCGCCCGACAGGGGGGGAACTATGGCTACACCTTC

d_gene: NA
abundance: few
v_gene: TRBV24-1
j_gene: TRBJ2-3
CDR3aa: CATSANGPLLTDTQYF
CDR3nt: TGTGCCACCAGTGCAAACGGACCCCTACTGACAGATACGCAGTATTTT

d_gene: TRBD2
abundance: NA
v_gene: TRBV6-1
j_gene: TRBJ2-1
CDR3aa: CASRGLAGLGSYNEQFF
CDR3nt: TGTGCCAGCAGGGGACTAGCGGGTCTTGGGTCCTACAATGAGCAGTTCTTC

d_gene: TRBD1
abundance: NA
v_gene: TRBV9
j_gene: TRBJ1-2
CDR3aa: CASSPGQGLGGGYTF
CDR3nt: TGTGCCAGCAGCCCGGGACAGGGCTTAGGGGGTGGCTACACCTTC

d_gene: NA
abundance: NA
v_gene: TRBV6-5
j_gene: TRBJ1-1
CDR3aa: CASRYWAGTEAFF
CDR3nt: TGTGCCAGCAGATACTGGGCAGGGACTGAAGCTTTCTTT

d_gene: NA
abundance: few
v_gene: TRBV10-2
j_gene: TRBJ1-1
CDR3aa: CASRRDGNMNTEAFF
CDR3nt: TGCGCCAGCAGAAGGGACGGAAACATGAACACTGAAGCTTTCTTT

d_gene: NA
abundance: few
v_gene: TRBV5-1
j_gene: TRBJ1-2
CDR3aa: CASSSTATNYGYTF
CDR3nt: TGCGCCAGCAGCTCGACAGCAACTAACTATGGCTACACCTTC

d_gene: NA
abundance: NA
v_gene: TRBV7-2
j_gene: TRBJ2-1
CDR3aa: CASSPNRDMARVEQFF
CDR3nt: TGTGCCAGCAGCCCAAACCGGGACATGGCACGAGTTGAGCAGTTCTTC

d_gene: NA
abundance: once
v_gene: TRBV5-1
j_gene: TRBJ2-5
CDR3aa: CASSFGSLYQETQYF
CDR3nt: TGCGCCAGCAGCTTCGGGAGTCTGTACCAAGAGACCCAGTACTTC

d_gene: NA
abundance: once
v_gene: TRBV12-3/TRBV12-4
j_gene: TRBJ2-5
CDR3aa: CASRGDSPGTQYF
CDR3nt: TGTGCCAGCAGAGGGGACTCCCCGGGGACCCAGTACTTC

d_gene: NA
abundance: NA
v_gene: TRBV28
j_gene: TRBJ2-3
CDR3aa: CASSGFSSTDTQYF
CDR3nt: TGTGCCAGCAGTGGTTTCAGCAGCACAGATACGCAGTATTTT

d_gene: NA
abundance: NA
v_gene: TRBV5-6
j_gene: TRBJ2-5
CDR3aa: CASSLADRGSAHF
CDR3nt: TGTGCCAGCAGCTTGGCCGACCGGGGTTCCGCGCACTTC

d_gene: NA
abundance: few
v_gene: TRBV27
j_gene: TRBJ1-1
CDR3aa: CASSRSQNTEAFF
CDR3nt: TGTGCCAGCAGTCGATCGCAGAACACTGAAGCTTTCTTT

d_gene: NA
abundance: NA
v_gene: TRBV7-2
j_gene: TRBJ2-5
CDR3aa: CASSLSRAEYPETQYF
CDR3nt: TGTGCCAGCAGCTTAAGTAGGGCCGAATACCCAGAGACCCAGTACTTC

d_gene: TRBD1
abundance: few
v_gene: TRBV7-2
j_gene: TRBJ1-4
CDR3aa: CASSRDRGPGEKLFF
CDR3nt: TGTGCCAGCAGCAGAGACAGGGGCCCCGGCGAAAAACTGTTTTTT

d_gene: NA
abundance: few
v_gene: TRBV20-1
j_gene: TRBJ2-1
CDR3aa: CSAPRAGSGNEQFF
CDR3nt: TGCAGTGCTCCCAGGGCGGGCTCTGGGAATGAGCAGTTCTTC

d_gene: TRBD1
abundance: few
v_gene: TRBV28
j_gene: TRBJ1-1
CDR3aa: CASSLSRGMNTEAFF
CDR3nt: TGTGCCAGCAGTTTAAGCAGGGGGATGAACACTGAAGCTTTCTTT

d_gene: NA
abundance: few
v_gene: TRBV20-1
j_gene: TRBJ1-6
CDR3aa: CSARDSAKSSYNSPLHF
CDR3nt: TGCAGTGCTAGAGATTCCGCCAAGAGCTCCTATAATTCACCCCTCCACTTT

d_gene: TRBD1
abundance: NA
v_gene: TRBV9
j_gene: TRBJ2-2
CDR3aa: CASSRTGSGTGELFF
CDR3nt: TGTGCCAGCAGCCGGACAGGGTCGGGGACCGGGGAGCTGTTTTTT

d_gene: NA
abundance: NA
v_gene: TRBV5-1
j_gene: TRBJ2-1
CDR3aa: CASSEGWYNEQFF
CDR3nt: TGCGCCAGCAGCGAGGGATGGTACAATGAGCAGTTCTTC

d_gene: TRBD2
abundance: NA
v_gene: TRBV28
j_gene: TRBJ2-5
CDR3aa: CASSFVSGDKLQETQYF
CDR3nt: TGTGCCAGCAGTTTCGTTAGCGGGGATAAGCTTCAAGAGACCCAGTACTTC

d_gene: NA
abundance: few
v_gene: TRBV9
j_gene: TRBJ2-3
CDR3aa: CASSGYGVRDTQYF
CDR3nt: TGTGCCAGCAGCGGTTACGGGGTTCGGGATACGCAGTATTTT

d_gene: TRBD2
abundance: NA
v_gene: TRBV24-1
j_gene: TRBJ2-1
CDR3aa: CATSDRLAGVHEQFF
CDR3nt: TGTGCCACCAGTGATAGACTAGCGGGAGTCCATGAGCAGTTCTTC

d_gene: NA
abundance: NA
v_gene: TRBV7-9
j_gene: TRBJ2-7
CDR3aa: CASSVRGSYEQYF
CDR3nt: TGTGCCAGCAGCGTTCGAGGATCCTACGAGCAGTACTTC

d_gene: TRBD2
abundance: NA
v_gene: TRBV20-1
j_gene: TRBJ2-1
CDR3aa: CSARDLGLAGTYNEQFF
CDR3nt: TGCAGTGCTAGAGATCTAGGGCTAGCGGGAACCTACAATGAGCAGTTCTTC

d_gene: TRBD1
abundance: NA
v_gene: TRBV18
j_gene: TRBJ1-3
CDR3aa: CASSPRQRQGSTGNTIYF
CDR3nt: TGTGCCAGCTCACCGAGACAGAGACAGGGTTCAACTGGAAACACCATATATTTT

d_gene: NA
abundance: few
v_gene: TRBV6-1
j_gene: TRBJ2-7
CDR3aa: CASALERVDYEQYF
CDR3nt: TGTGCCAGCGCCCTCGAGCGGGTGGACTACGAGCAGTACTTC